The rows below give T cell receptor beta chains drawn from one sample of a study of shared clonotypes between healthy human individuals. Clones were sequenced by immunoSEQ multiplex PCR, and TCRdb holds only the in-frame ones, with some missing. Among 600,000 to 750,000 clones, about three quarters were seen once, and the ten largest hold under 2%. Sequenced material: memory CD4+ T cells sorted from blood. Receptors originate from a woman aged 25 to 39 in good health. The CDR3 runs from the conserved cysteine through the conserved F or W. The D gene is left open where the match is weak. Size is omitted from some rows. Given values are once, few, many or a class for expanded clones.

CDR3nt: TGCGCCAGCAGCCAGGGGCCCCATCAGCCCCAGCATTTT
CDR3aa: CASSQGPHQPQHF
abundance: -
d_gene: -
len: 13
v_gene: TRBV5-1
j_gene: TRBJ1-5

CDR3nt: TGTGCCAGCAGTTTAACTGGCCTAGCCCCTAAGCGTTTGGAGCAGTACTTC
CDR3aa: CASSLTGLAPKRLEQYF
abundance: -
d_gene: -
len: 17
v_gene: TRBV27
j_gene: TRBJ2-7

CDR3nt: TGTGCCAGCAGCTTAGATAGCGGGACAGATACGCAGTATTTT
CDR3aa: CASSLDSGTDTQYF
abundance: -
d_gene: TRBD2
len: 14
v_gene: TRBV7-3
j_gene: TRBJ2-3

CDR3nt: TGTGCCAGCAGCCGTCGTGGAGAGTGGTACTATGGCTACACCTTC
CDR3aa: CASSRRGEWYYGYTF
abundance: -
d_gene: -
len: 15
v_gene: TRBV5-6
j_gene: TRBJ1-2

CDR3nt: TGTGCCAGCATCCCTCTGGGGTCGGAATCCTACGAGCAGTACTTC
CDR3aa: CASIPLGSESYEQYF
abundance: -
d_gene: -
len: 15
v_gene: TRBV28
j_gene: TRBJ2-7

CDR3nt: TGTGCCAGCTCACCCACTAGCGGACTAACCAACACCGGGGAGCTGTTTTTT
CDR3aa: CASSPTSGLTNTGELFF
abundance: -
d_gene: TRBD2
len: 17
v_gene: TRBV18
j_gene: TRBJ2-2

CDR3nt: TGTGCCAGCAGCTTCCGGCTCCCTCCTAGCACAGATACGCAGTATTTT
CDR3aa: CASSFRLPPSTDTQYF
abundance: once
d_gene: -
len: 16
v_gene: TRBV11-2
j_gene: TRBJ2-3

CDR3nt: TGTGCCAGCAGTAGACAAGGACAGAGCTCCTACAATGAGCAGTTCTTC
CDR3aa: CASSRQGQSSYNEQFF
abundance: -
d_gene: -
len: 16
v_gene: TRBV6-4
j_gene: TRBJ2-1

CDR3nt: TGTGCCAGCTGGACCGTGAGGGGGGATGAAAAACTGTTTTTT
CDR3aa: CASWTVRGDEKLFF
abundance: -
d_gene: -
len: 14
v_gene: TRBV2
j_gene: TRBJ1-4

CDR3nt: TGTGCCAGCAGTGACCGGGGACAGACACTAGCCAAAAACATTCAGTACTTC
CDR3aa: CASSDRGQTLAKNIQYF
abundance: -
d_gene: TRBD1
len: 17
v_gene: TRBV27
j_gene: TRBJ2-4

CDR3nt: TGTGCCAGCAGCTTCGAAGGGCAGGACTCTGGAAACACCATATATTTT
CDR3aa: CASSFEGQDSGNTIYF
abundance: -
d_gene: -
len: 16
v_gene: TRBV5-5
j_gene: TRBJ1-3

CDR3nt: TGTGCCAGCAGTTTTGGAGCGGGATACAACGAGCAGTACTTC
CDR3aa: CASSFGAGYNEQYF
abundance: -
d_gene: TRBD2
len: 14
v_gene: TRBV28
j_gene: TRBJ2-7

CDR3nt: TGTGCCAGCAGTTTATACCCTAGCGGGGACTACGAGCAGTACTTC
CDR3aa: CASSLYPSGDYEQYF
abundance: few
d_gene: TRBD2
len: 15
v_gene: TRBV27
j_gene: TRBJ2-7

CDR3nt: TGTGCCACCGAGGGACAGTCCAACGAGCAGTACTTC
CDR3aa: CATEGQSNEQYF
abundance: -
d_gene: TRBD1
len: 12
v_gene: TRBV10-3
j_gene: TRBJ2-7

CDR3nt: TGTGCCAGCAGTGAAGTTCGGACAGGGGCGGTCGGCTACACCTTC
CDR3aa: CASSEVRTGAVGYTF
abundance: few
d_gene: TRBD1
len: 15
v_gene: TRBV2
j_gene: TRBJ1-2

CDR3nt: TGCAGTGCTCATACTAACTATGGCTACACCTTC
CDR3aa: CSAHTNYGYTF
abundance: -
d_gene: -
len: 11
v_gene: TRBV20-1
j_gene: TRBJ1-2